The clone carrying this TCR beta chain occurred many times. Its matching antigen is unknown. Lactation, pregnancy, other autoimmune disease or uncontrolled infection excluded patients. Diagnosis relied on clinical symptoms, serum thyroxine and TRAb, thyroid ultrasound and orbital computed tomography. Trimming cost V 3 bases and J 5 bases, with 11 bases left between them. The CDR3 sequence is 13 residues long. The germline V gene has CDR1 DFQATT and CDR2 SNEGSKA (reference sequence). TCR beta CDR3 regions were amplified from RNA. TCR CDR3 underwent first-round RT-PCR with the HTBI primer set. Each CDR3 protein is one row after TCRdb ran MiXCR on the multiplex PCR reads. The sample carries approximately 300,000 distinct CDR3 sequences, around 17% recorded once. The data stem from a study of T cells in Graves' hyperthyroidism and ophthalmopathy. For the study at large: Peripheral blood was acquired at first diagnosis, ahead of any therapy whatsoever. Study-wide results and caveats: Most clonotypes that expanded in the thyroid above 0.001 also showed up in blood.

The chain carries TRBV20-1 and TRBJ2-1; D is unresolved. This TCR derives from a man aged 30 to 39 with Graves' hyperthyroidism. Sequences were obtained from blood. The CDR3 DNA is TGCAGTGCTAGGACCAACGGCCACAATGAGCAGTTCTTC. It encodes CSARTNGHNEQFF.